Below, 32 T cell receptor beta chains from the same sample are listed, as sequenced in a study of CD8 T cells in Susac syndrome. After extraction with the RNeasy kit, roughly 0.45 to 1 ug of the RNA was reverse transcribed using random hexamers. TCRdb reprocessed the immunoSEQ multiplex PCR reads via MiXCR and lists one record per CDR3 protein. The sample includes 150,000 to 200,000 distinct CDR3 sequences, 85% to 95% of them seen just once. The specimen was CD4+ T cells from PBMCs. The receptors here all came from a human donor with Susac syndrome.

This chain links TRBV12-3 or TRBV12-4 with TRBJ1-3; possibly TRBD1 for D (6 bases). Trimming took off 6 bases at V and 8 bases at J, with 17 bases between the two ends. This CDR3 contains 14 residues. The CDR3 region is CASRPPGTFYTIYF. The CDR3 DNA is TGTGCCAGCAGACCCCCCGGGACATTTTACACCATATATTTT.

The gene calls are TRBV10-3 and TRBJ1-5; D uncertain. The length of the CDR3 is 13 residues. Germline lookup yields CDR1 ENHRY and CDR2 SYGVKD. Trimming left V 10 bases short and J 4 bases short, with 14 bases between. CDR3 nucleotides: TGTGCCACCGGTGAGGGTATTAATCAGCCCCAGCATTTT. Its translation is CATGEGINQPQHF.

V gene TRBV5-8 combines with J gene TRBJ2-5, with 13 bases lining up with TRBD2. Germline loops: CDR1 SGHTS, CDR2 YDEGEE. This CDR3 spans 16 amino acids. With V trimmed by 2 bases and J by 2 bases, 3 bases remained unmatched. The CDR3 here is CASSFGLAGEQETQYF. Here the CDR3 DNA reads TGTGCCAGCAGCTTCGGACTAGCGGGGGAACAAGAGACCCAGTACTTC.

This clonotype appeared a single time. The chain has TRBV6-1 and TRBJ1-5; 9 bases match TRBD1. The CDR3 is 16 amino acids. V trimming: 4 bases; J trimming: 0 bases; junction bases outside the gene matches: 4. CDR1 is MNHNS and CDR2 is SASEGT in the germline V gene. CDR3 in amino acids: CASSATGGYSNQPQHF. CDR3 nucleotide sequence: TGTGCCAGCAGTGCGACAGGGGGTTATAGCAATCAGCCCCAGCATTTT.

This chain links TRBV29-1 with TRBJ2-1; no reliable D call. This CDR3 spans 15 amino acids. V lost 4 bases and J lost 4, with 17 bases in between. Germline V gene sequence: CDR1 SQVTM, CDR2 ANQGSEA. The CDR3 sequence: CSVVGSKREYNEQFF. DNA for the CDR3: TGCAGCGTTGTGGGCAGTAAGCGCGAGTACAATGAGCAGTTCTTC.

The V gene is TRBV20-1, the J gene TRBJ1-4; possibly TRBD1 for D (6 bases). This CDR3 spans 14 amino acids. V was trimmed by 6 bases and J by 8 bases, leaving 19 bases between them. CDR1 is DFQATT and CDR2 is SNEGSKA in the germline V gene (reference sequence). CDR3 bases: TGCAGTGCCAGCGTGGGGGGGCGCTGGGAAAAACTGTTTTTT. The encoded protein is CSASVGGRWEKLFF.

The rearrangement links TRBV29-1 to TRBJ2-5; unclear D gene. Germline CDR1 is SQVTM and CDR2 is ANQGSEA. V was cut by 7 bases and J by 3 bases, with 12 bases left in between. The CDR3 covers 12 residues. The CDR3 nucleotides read TGCAGCGCCGCTTCGGCGGAAGAGACCCAGTACTTC. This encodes CSAASAEETQYF.

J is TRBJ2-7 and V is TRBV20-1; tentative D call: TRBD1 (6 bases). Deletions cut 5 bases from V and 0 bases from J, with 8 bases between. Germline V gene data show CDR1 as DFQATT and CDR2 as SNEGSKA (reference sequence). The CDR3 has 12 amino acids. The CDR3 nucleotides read TGCAGTGCTTCGGACAGCTCCTACGAGCAGTACTTC. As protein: CSASDSSYEQYF.

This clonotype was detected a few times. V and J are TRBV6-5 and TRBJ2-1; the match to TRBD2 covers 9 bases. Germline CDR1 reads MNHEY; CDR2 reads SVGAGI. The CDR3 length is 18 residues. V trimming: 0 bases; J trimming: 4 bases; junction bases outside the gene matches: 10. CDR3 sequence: CASSYSVAGGASYNEQFF. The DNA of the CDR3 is TGTGCCAGCAGTTACTCCGTTGCGGGGGGGGCCAGTTACAATGAGCAGTTCTTC.

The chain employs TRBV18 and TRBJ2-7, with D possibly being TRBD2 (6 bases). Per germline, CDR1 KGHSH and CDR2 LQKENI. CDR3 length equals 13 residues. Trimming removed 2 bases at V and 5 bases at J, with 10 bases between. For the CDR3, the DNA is TGTGCCAGCTCACCAACTTGGGGGGACGAGCAGTACTTC. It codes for CASSPTWGDEQYF.

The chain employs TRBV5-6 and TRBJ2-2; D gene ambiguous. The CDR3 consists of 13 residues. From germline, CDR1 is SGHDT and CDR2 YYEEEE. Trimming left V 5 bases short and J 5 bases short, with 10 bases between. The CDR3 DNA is TGTGCCAGCAGACCATTGCGGACCGGGGAGCTGTTTTTT. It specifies CASRPLRTGELFF.

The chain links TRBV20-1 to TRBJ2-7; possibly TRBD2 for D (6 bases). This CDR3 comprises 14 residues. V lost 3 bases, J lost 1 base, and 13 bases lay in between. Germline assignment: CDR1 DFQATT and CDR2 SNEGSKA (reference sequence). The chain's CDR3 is CSASLAVRSYEQYF. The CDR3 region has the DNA TGCAGTGCTAGCTTAGCGGTCCGTTCCTACGAGCAGTACTTC.

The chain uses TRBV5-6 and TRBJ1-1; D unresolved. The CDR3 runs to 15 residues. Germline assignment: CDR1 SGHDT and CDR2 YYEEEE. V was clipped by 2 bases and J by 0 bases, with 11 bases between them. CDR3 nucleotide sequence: TGTGCCAGCAGCTTTTCACAGTCCATGAACACTGAAGCTTTCTTT. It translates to CASSFSQSMNTEAFF.

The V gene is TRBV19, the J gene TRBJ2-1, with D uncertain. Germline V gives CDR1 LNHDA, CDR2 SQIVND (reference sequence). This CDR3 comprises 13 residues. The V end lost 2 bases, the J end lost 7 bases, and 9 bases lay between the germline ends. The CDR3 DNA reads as TGTGCCAGTAGTATAACCCCTAAGAATGAGCAGTTCTTC. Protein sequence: CASSITPKNEQFF.

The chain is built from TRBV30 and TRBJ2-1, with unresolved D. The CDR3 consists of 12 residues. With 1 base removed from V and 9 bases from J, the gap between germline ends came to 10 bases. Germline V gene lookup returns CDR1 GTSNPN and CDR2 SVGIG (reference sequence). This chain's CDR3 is CAWSAFYGEQFF. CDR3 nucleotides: TGTGCCTGGAGTGCTTTCTACGGTGAGCAGTTCTTC.

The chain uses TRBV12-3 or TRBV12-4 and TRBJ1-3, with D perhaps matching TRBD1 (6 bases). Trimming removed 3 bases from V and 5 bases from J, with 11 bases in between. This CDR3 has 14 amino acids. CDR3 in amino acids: CASSFGQGRNTIYF. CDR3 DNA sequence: TGTGCCAGCAGTTTCGGCCAGGGGAGAAACACCATATATTTT.

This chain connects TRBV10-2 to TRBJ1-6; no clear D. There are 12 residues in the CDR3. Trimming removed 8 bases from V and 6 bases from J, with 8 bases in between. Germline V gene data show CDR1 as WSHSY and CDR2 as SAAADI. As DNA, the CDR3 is TGCGCCAGCGGTGCTAGTAATTCACCCCTCCACTTT. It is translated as CASGASNSPLHF.

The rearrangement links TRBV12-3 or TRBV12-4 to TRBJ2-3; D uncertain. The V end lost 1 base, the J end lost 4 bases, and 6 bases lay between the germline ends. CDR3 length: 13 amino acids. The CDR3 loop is CASSLVEADTQYF. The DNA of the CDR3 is TGTGCCAGCAGTTTAGTGGAAGCAGATACGCAGTATTTT.

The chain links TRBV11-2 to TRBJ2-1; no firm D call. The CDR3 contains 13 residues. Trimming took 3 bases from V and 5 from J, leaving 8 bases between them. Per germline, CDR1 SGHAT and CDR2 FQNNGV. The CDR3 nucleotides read TGTGCCAGCAGCTTTCCCCGGAACAATGAGCAGTTCTTC. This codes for CASSFPRNNEQFF. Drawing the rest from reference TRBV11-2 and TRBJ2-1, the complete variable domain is EAGVAQSPRYKIIEKRQSVAFWCNPISGHATLYWYQQILGQGPKLLIQFQNNGVVDDSQLPKDRFSAERLKGVDSTLKIQPAKLEDSAVYLCASSFPRNNEQFFGPGTRLTVL.

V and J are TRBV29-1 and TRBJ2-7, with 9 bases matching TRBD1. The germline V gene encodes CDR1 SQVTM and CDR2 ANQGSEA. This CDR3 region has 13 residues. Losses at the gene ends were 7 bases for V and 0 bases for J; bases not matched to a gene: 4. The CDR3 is CSARQGGSYEQYF. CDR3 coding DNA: TGCAGCGCCAGACAGGGGGGCTCCTACGAGCAGTACTTC.

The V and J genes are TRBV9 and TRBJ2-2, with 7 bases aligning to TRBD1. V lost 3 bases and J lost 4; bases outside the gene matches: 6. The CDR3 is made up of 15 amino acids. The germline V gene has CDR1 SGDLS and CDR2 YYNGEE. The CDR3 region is CASSGYRGSTGELFF. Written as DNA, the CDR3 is TGTGCCAGCAGCGGTTACAGGGGTAGCACCGGGGAGCTGTTTTTT.

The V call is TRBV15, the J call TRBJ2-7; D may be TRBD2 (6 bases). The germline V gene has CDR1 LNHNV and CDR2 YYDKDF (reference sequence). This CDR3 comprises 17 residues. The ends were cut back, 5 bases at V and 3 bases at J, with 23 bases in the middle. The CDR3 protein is CATSGGPPGLKIYEQYF. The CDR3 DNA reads TGTGCCACCAGCGGAGGACCACCGGGACTCAAAATCTACGAGCAGTACTTC.

The CDR3 region has the DNA TGTGCCAGCAGCCGACAGGGGACGCTTTCCTACGAGCAGTACTTC. This sequence encodes CASSRQGTLSYEQYF. The genes are TRBV3-1 and TRBJ2-7, with 8 positions matching TRBD1. V was clipped by 4 bases and J by 1 base; unmatched bases: 6. The CDR3 is made up of 15 amino acids. Germline V gene data show CDR1 as LGHDT and CDR2 as YNNKEL (reference sequence).

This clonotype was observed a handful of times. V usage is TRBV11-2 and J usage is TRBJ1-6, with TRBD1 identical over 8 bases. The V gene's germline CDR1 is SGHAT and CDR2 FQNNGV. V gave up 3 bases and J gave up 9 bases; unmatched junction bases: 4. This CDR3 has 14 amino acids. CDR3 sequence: CASSLRQGSSPLHF. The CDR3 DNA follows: TGTGCCAGCAGCTTGCGACAGGGGAGTTCACCCCTCCACTTT.

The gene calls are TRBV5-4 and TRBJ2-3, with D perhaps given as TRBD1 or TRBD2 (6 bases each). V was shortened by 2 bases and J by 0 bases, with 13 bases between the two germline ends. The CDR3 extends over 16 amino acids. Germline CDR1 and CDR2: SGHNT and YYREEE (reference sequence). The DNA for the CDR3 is TGTGCCAGCAGCTTTACTGGGGGGCCCAGCACAGATACGCAGTATTTT. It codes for CASSFTGGPSTDTQYF.

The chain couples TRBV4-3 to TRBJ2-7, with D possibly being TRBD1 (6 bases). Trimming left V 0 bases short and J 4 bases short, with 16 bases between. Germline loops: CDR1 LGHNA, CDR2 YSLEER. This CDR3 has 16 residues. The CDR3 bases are TGCGCCAGCAGCCAAGATGGCCCAGGGGTGGGATACGAGCAGTACTTC. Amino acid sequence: CASSQDGPGVGYEQYF.

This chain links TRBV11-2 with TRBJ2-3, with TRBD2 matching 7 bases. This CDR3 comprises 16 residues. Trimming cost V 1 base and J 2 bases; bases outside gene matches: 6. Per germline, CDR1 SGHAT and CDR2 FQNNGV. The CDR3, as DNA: TGTGCCAGCAGCTTAGCGGGGAGGGTCTACACAGATACGCAGTATTTT. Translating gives CASSLAGRVYTDTQYF.

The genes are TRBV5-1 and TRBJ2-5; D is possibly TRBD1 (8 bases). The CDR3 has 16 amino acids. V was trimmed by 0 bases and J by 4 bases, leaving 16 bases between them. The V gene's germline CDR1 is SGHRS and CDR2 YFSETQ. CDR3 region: CASSLAPGGGGETQYF. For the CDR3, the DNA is TGCGCCAGCAGCTTGGCCCCAGGGGGCGGGGGAGAGACCCAGTACTTC.

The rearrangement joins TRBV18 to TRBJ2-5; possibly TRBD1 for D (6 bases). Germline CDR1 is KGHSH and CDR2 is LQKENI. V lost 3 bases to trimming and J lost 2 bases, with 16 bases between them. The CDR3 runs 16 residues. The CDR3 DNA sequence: TGTGCCAGCTCACCGACTATAGGGGGAACTCAAGAGACCCAGTACTTC. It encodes CASSPTIGGTQETQYF.

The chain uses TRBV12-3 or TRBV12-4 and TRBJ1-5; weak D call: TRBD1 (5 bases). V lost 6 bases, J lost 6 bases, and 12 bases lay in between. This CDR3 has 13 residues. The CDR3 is CASSLDGGQPQHF. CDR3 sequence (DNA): TGTGCCAGCAGCCTAGATGGGGGTCAGCCCCAGCATTTT.

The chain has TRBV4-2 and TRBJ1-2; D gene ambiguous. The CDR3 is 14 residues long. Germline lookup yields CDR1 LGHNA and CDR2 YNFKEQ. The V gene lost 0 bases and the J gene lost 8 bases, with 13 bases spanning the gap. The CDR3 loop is CASSQEIDWEGYTF. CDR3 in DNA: TGTGCCAGCAGCCAAGAAATTGACTGGGAAGGCTACACCTTC.

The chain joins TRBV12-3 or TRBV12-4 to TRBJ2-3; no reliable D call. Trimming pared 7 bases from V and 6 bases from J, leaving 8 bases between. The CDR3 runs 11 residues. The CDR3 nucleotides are TGTGCCAGCACTTTCGGTGATACGCAGTATTTT. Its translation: CASTFGDTQYF.